This T cell receptor beta chain was profiled in a study of blood T cell repertoires in COVID-19. As originally analysed: Estimation of nucleated cell counts was performed using reference gene primer amplification. The table came from immunoSEQ multiplex PCR; TCRdb's copy has only in-frame clones and leaves some out. For V, J and clone size, that table is used; D and trimming come from the DNA. The repertoire holds under 200,000 clones, with roughly 84% as singletons. The CDR3 runs 14 residues. Trimming cost V 5 bases and J 4 bases; bases outside gene matches: 0. Germline V gene data show CDR1 as KGHSH and CDR2 as LQKENI. Living in 24 US areas, the participants were between roughly 18 and 90 years of age. This clone appeared a few times.

This clonotype was sampled from a woman in her forties or fifties who had recovered from COVID-19. The genes are TRBV18 and TRBJ2-1, with TRBD2 matching 12 bases. Sequenced input: PBMCs or T cells enriched from blood (not recorded which). CDR3 in DNA: TGTGCCAGCTCAGGGACTAGCGGGTACAATGAGCAGTTCTTC. Amino acid sequence: CASSGTSGYNEQFF.